The 5 T cell receptor beta chains below all came from one sample that was sequenced in a study of human T cells and chemical hapten exposure. Time point described: patch test 1, 2 weeks after DPC sensitization. The treatment is: therapeutic diphenylcyclopropenone sensitization with weekly scalp DPC. TCRdb used MiXCR to reprocess the RACE reads, holding one entry per CDR3 protein. The repertoire includes about 80,000 distinct CDR3 sequences, about a tenth of them detected once, and more than 1.1% sits in the top ten. The sample in question was whole blood, obtained in connection with sensitization to the hapten diphenylcyclopropenone (DPC). Receptors originate from a woman in her forties or fifties with alopecia areata. Some clones in this sample may be carry-over from other donors' samples.

This clonotype was detected a few times. This chain joins TRBV11-2 and TRBJ1-4; D not resolved. Germline V gene data show CDR1 as SGHAT and CDR2 as FQNNGV. Trimming took off 1 base at V and 1 base at J, with 7 bases between the two ends. The CDR3 contains 15 residues. CDR3 in DNA: TGTGCCAGCAGCTTAGCCCCCGGAACTAATGAAAAACTGTTTTTT. Translating gives CASSLAPGTNEKLFF.

This clonotype was seen repeatedly, ten times or more. This chain uses TRBV10-3 with TRBJ2-7; 7 bases align to TRBD1. The length of the CDR3 is 13 residues. The germline V gene has CDR1 ENHRY and CDR2 SYGVKD. The junction had 2 bases not matched to a gene; V was cut back by 6 bases and J by 0 bases. CDR3 nucleotides: TGTGCCATCAGGGGACAGAGCTCCTACGAGCAGTACTTC. Protein product: CAIRGQSSYEQYF.

This clonotype was found many times. The J gene is TRBJ1-3, the V gene TRBV18; maybe TRBD1 (5 bases). From germline, CDR1 is KGHSH and CDR2 LQKENI. V lost 6 bases and J 1 base, leaving 10 bases between the germline ends. This CDR3 contains 14 residues. This CDR3 reads CASSQDTSGNTIYF. The DNA of the CDR3 is TGTGCCAGCTCTCAGGACACATCTGGAAACACCATATATTTT.

The chain combines TRBV12-3 or TRBV12-4 with TRBJ2-4, with D perhaps TRBD1 (5 bases). The CDR3 has 14 amino acids. With 8 bases removed from V and 4 bases from J, the gap between germline ends came to 15 bases. CDR3 coding DNA: TGTGCCAGCGGGATCGCAGGGCCGAAAAACATTCAGTACTTC. Translating gives CASGIAGPKNIQYF.

The J gene is TRBJ2-7, the V gene TRBV10-3; D perhaps matches TRBD1 (6 bases). Per the germline V gene, CDR1 is ENHRY and CDR2 is SYGVKD. This CDR3 is 12 amino acids long. V shed 6 bases and J shed 2 bases, with 8 bases lying between them. CDR3: CAISRTAYEQYF. The CDR3 DNA sequence: TGTGCCATCAGCAGGACAGCCTACGAGCAGTACTTC.